The clone carrying this TCR beta chain was seen a handful of times. Antigen unknown. The data originate from a study of identical twins. TCRdb re-called the 5' RACE reads through MiXCR, storing one row per CDR3 protein. Of over 550,000 distinct CDR3 sequences detected, around 7.5% appear once; the ten largest clones hold about 1.6%. This CDR3 contains 15 residues. Unmatched junction bases numbered 4, after V lost 6 bases and J lost 0 bases. Findings and caveats of the study: Within cord blood, abundant beta clonotypes carried fewer insertions, but memory repertoires showed no such trend. Beta out-of-frame sequences showed weaker excess twin sharing.

Another study also made use of these data, one on yellow fever vaccine responses in identical twins.

This clonotype originated in a woman younger than 35 in good health. This chain links TRBV12-3 or TRBV12-4 with TRBJ2-1, with 8 bases identical to TRBD2. What was sequenced was PBMCs. The CDR3 is CASRPSGSSYNEQFF. In DNA, the CDR3 is TGTGCCAGCAGACCCAGCGGGAGCTCCTACAATGAGCAGTTCTTC.